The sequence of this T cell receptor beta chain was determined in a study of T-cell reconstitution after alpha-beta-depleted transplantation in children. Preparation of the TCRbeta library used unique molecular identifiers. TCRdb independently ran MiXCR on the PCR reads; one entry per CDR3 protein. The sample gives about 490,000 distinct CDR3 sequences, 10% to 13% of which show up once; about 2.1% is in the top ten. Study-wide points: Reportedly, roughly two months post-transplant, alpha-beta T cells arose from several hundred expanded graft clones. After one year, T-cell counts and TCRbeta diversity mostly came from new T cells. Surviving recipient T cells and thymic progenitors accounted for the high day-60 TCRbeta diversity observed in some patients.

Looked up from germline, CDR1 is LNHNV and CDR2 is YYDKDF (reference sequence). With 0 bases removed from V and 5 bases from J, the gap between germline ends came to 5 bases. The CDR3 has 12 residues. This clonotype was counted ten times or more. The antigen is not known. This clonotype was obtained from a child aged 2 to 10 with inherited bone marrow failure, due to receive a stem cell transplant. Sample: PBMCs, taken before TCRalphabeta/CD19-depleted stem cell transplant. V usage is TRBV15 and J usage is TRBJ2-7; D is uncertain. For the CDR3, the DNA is TGTGCCACCAGCAGAGATCCCCACGAGCAGTACTTC. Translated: CATSRDPHEQYF.